This T cell receptor (beta chain) was captured by sequencing in a study of shared clonotypes between healthy human individuals. About this clone: Antigen unknown.

The donor population consisted of healthy HIV-negative adults with no recent acute infections or vaccinations. Findings and caveats of the study: In this cohort, only blood was sampled, and tissue repertoires likely differ.

The CDR3 consists of 14 residues. Germline CDR1 SGDLS, CDR2 YYNGEE. V lost 2 bases, J lost 8 bases, and 4 bases stayed unmatched. Every subset had its genomic DNA shared out evenly among several immunoSEQ plates. It was on ten immunoSEQ deep assay plates that unsorted PBMC DNA was sequenced. TCRdb's table, derived via immunoSEQ multiplex PCR, lists solely in-frame clones and lacks some. Of about 600,000 clones in the sample, around three quarters were seen once. The chain carries TRBV9 and TRBJ2-4; 10 bases align to TRBD1. The clonotype comes from a woman aged 40-49 years in good health. Some clones in this sample may be carry-over from other donors' samples. Material for sequencing was PBMCs. The CDR3, as DNA: TGTGCCAGCAGCGTGACCGGGACAGGGGACATTCAGTACTTC. Protein sequence: CASSVTGTGDIQYF.